One and the same sample provided the 7 T cell receptor beta chains below, sequenced in a study of blood T cell repertoires in COVID-19. The assay was immunoSEQ multiplex PCR, and TCRdb's table has in-frame clones only and misses some. The sample records roughly 70,000 clones, roughly 87% being singletons. The sample consisted of peripheral blood. These receptors were obtained from a woman aged 45-60 years with active COVID-19.

This clone was recorded once. This chain joins TRBV7-9 and TRBJ2-2; a possible D gene is TRBD1 (5 bases). CDR1 is SEHNR, CDR2 FQNEAQ, per germline (reference sequence). V was shortened by 11 bases and J by 2 bases, with 18 bases between the two germline ends. The CDR3 runs 15 residues. The CDR3 nucleotides read TGTGCCGACCAATTGACAGCCCGCAACACCGGGGAGCTGTTTTTT. Its translation: CADQLTARNTGELFF. Full variable domain (rest looked up from reference TRBV7-9 and TRBJ2-2): DTGVSQNPRHKITKRGQNVTFRCDPISEHNRLYWYRQTLGQGPEFLTYFQNEAQLEKSRLLSDRFSAERPKGSFSTLEIQRTEQGDSAMYLCADQLTARNTGELFFGEGSRLTVL.

The rearrangement links TRBV5-3 to TRBJ1-1, with 9 bases that match TRBD1. TRBV5-3 is assigned to the ORF class and has an uncertain function. V gave up 1 base and J gave up 4 bases; unmatched junction bases: 5. There are 15 residues in the CDR3. The CDR3 nucleotides are TGTGCCAGAAGCTTGAGGACAGGGGCGGTCACTGAAGCTTTCTTT. Translating gives CARSLRTGAVTEAFF.

This chain uses TRBV15 with TRBJ1-6, with 8 bases aligning to TRBD1. The CDR3 totals 15 residues. Germline V gene lookup returns CDR1 LNHNV and CDR2 YYDKDF (reference sequence). V was clipped by 7 bases and J by 4 bases; unmatched bases: 6. DNA of the CDR3: TGTGCCACCACCCGGGGACAGGAGTATAATTCACCCCTCCACTTT. Encoded protein: CATTRGQEYNSPLHF. The full variable domain, with the rest looked up from reference TRBV15 and TRBJ1-6, is DAMVIQNPRYQVTQFGKPVTLSCSQTLNHNVMYWYQQKSSQAPKLLFHYYDKDFNNEADTPDNFQSRRPNTSFCFLDIRSPGLGDTAMYLCATTRGQEYNSPLHFGNGTRLTVT.

The V and J genes are TRBV5-1 and TRBJ2-7; 10 bases align to TRBD1. Germline V CDR1 and CDR2: SGHRS, YFSETQ. The CDR3 spans 15 residues. Trimming removed 3 bases from V and 6 bases from J; junction bases left unmatched: 9. The CDR3 reads CASSSQTGGSGEQYF. CDR3 DNA: TGCGCCAGCAGCTCCCAGACAGGGGGCTCGGGCGAGCAGTACTTC.

This clone was seen a few times. This sequence joins TRBV3-1 (or the pseudogene TRBV3-2) and TRBJ2-1; 7 nucleotides agree with TRBD2. Germline-derived CDR1 and CDR2 are LGHDT and YNNKEL (reference sequence). This CDR3 has 15 amino acids. J gave up 5 bases and V 6 bases, and 10 bases lay outside the gene matches. CDR3 protein: CASSPTSRTNNEQFF. In DNA, the CDR3 is TGTGCCAGCAGTCCGACTAGCCGAACGAACAATGAGCAGTTCTTC.

V is TRBV6-5 and J is TRBJ2-5, with 9 nucleotides matching TRBD1. Per germline, CDR1 MNHEY and CDR2 SVGAGI. This CDR3 has 14 residues. Trimming took 6 bases from V and 3 from J; bases not matched to a gene: 5. In DNA form, the CDR3 reads TGTGCCAGCAGGGGACAGGGAGGGAAAGAGACCCAGTACTTC. Protein: CASRGQGGKETQYF.

V and J are TRBV7-2 and TRBJ1-1, with unresolved D. The germline V gene has CDR1 SGHTA and CDR2 FQGNSA. CDR3 length: 12 amino acids. V lost 4 bases and J lost 7, with 10 bases in between. The CDR3 nucleotides read TGTGCCAGCAGCTCATTCGCGGGTGAAGCTTTCTTT. As protein: CASSSFAGEAFF.